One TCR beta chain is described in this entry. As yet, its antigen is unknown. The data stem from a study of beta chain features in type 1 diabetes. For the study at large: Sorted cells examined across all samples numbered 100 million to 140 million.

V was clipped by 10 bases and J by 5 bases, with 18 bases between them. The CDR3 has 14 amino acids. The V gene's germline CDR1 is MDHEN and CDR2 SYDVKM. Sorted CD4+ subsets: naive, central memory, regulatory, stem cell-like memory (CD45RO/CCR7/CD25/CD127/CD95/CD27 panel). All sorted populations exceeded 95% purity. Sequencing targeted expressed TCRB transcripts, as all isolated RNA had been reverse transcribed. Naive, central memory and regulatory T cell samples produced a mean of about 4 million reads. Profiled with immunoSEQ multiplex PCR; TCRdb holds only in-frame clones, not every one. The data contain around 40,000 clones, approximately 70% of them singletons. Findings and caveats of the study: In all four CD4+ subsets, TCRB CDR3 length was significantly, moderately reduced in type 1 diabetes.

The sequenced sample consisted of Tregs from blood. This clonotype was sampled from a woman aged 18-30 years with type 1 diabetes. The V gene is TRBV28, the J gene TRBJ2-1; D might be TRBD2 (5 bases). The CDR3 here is CATQSGEWNNEQFF. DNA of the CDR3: TGTGCCACCCAGTCCGGGGAGTGGAACAATGAGCAGTTCTTC.